Each of the 4 T cell receptor beta chains below was sequenced from the same sample in a study of OX40 agonist ivuxolimab in advanced cancers. Library construction relied on the immunoSEQ multiplex PCR assay. TCRdb carries this immuneACCESS record with in-frame sequences only. Its versions omit some clonotypes, under half of them owing to an unresolved V gene in the studies checked, with the rest unexplained. This sample is represented by 75,000 to 100,000 clones; about four fifths of them were singletons. The top ten clonotypes cover under 6.5% of the sample. The sample was CD4+ or CD8+ T cells sorted from blood, taken in a trial of the OX40 agonist ivuxolimab. Receptor source: an adult with an advanced solid tumor such as melanoma, head and neck, liver or kidney cancer.

The chain combines TRBV4-1 with TRBJ1-5; D is undetermined. V was pared by 0 bases and J by 3 bases, with 9 bases between. This CDR3 has 15 amino acids. Germline values: CDR1 MGHRA, CDR2 YSYEKL. The CDR3 DNA sequence: TGCGCCAGCAGCCAAGATCAAGGCTACAATCAGCCCCAGCATTTT. This encodes CASSQDQGYNQPQHF.

This sequence joins TRBV29-1 and TRBJ2-3, with D unresolved. The CDR3 contains 14 residues. Germline V gene lookup returns CDR1 SQVTM and CDR2 ANQGSEA. V shed 6 bases and J shed 0 bases, with 13 bases lying between them. The CDR3 DNA reads as TGCAGCGTCAGACCATTGAAGAGCACAGATACGCAGTATTTT. This codes for CSVRPLKSTDTQYF.

The V and J genes are TRBV5-1 and TRBJ2-3; 8 bases are shared with TRBD2. V gave up 0 bases and J gave up 2 bases; unmatched junction bases: 2. Germline V gene data show CDR1 as SGHRS and CDR2 as YFSETQ. The length of the CDR3 is 15 residues. CDR3 loop: CASSLDGGATDTQYF. As DNA, the CDR3 is TGCGCCAGCAGCTTGGACGGGGGGGCCACAGATACGCAGTATTTT.

The chain couples TRBV18 to TRBJ2-1; 9 nucleotides agree with TRBD1. The CDR3 has 14 amino acids. Germline assignment: CDR1 KGHSH and CDR2 LQKENI. J lost 5 bases, V lost 4 bases, and 3 bases had no gene match. CDR3 DNA sequence: TGTGCCAGCTCACTAGGACAGGGGAACAATGAGCAGTTCTTC. This codes for CASSLGQGNNEQFF.